The 15 T cell receptor beta chains in this list originate from one sample, sequenced in a study of blood T cell repertoires in COVID-19. The method was immunoSEQ multiplex PCR; TCRdb's version includes in-frame clones alone and lacks a portion of them. The sample lists more than 100,000 clones; over 70% were seen once. The sample was peripheral blood. Receptor source: a woman aged 70 to 79 with acute or convalescent COVID-19.

This clone was recorded once. The V call is TRBV6-6, the J call TRBJ2-7; TRBD2 might be the D (6 bases). The CDR3 extends over 13 amino acids. V was clipped by 5 bases and J by 4 bases, with 12 bases between them. CDR1 is MNHNY and CDR2 is SVGAGI in the germline V gene (reference sequence). CDR3 DNA: TGTGCCAGCAGTCCCCGGGGGACTTACGAGCAGTACTTC. Protein sequence: CASSPRGTYEQYF.

The V gene is TRBV27, the J gene TRBJ1-6; possibly TRBD1 for D (6 bases). Trimming took 3 bases from V and 9 from J, leaving 9 bases between them. The CDR3 extends over 13 amino acids. Germline V gives CDR1 MNHEY, CDR2 SMNVEV (reference sequence). Written as DNA, the CDR3 is TGTGCCAGCAGTTTGGGACATTTTTCACCCCTCCACTTT. Its protein is CASSLGHFSPLHF.

Points on this clone: The same CDR3 arises from other DNA sequences in this sample as well. The CDR3 is CAWSVGGAGNQPQHF. CDR3 DNA: TGTGCCTGGAGTGTAGGGGGAGCGGGCAATCAGCCCCAGCATTTT. This chain uses TRBV30 with TRBJ1-5; a possible D gene is TRBD1 (6 bases). Germline CDR1 GTSNPN, CDR2 SVGIG (reference sequence). The CDR3 runs to 15 residues. V lost 0 bases to trimming and J lost 2 bases, with 11 bases between them.

This sequence joins TRBV28 and TRBJ2-2; TRBD1 agrees at 9 bases. Per the germline V gene, CDR1 is MDHEN and CDR2 is SYDVKM. V trimming: 5 bases; J trimming: 1 base; junction bases outside the gene matches: 2. This CDR3 has 15 residues. CDR3 in DNA: TGTGCCAGCAGTACAGGGGGCCTGAACACCGGGGAGCTGTTTTTT. Its protein is CASSTGGLNTGELFF.

This chain joins TRBV2 and TRBJ1-1; D is perhaps TRBD1 (6 bases). In germline, CDR1 is SNHLY, CDR2 FYNNEI. The CDR3 loop spans 16 amino acids. With 6 bases removed from V and 0 bases from J, the gap between germline ends came to 17 bases. The CDR3 protein is CASSQGQPSMNTEAFF. The CDR3, as DNA: TGTGCCAGCAGCCAAGGACAGCCATCAATGAACACTGAAGCTTTCTTT. The variable domain in full, with the rest retrieved from reference TRBV2 and TRBJ1-1, is EPEVTQTPSHQVTQMGQEVILRCVPISNHLYFYWYRQILGQKVEFLVSFYNNEISEKSEIFDDQFSVERPDGSNFTLKIRSTKLEDSAMYFCASSQGQPSMNTEAFFGQGTRLTVV.

The J gene is TRBJ1-4, the V gene TRBV29-1, with TRBD1 identical over 9 bases. Trimming cost V 1 base and J 6 bases; bases outside gene matches: 3. This CDR3 spans 14 amino acids. The V gene's germline CDR1 is SQVTM and CDR2 ANQGSEA. The CDR3 reads CSVEVGQGYEKLFF. The CDR3 DNA is TGCAGCGTTGAAGTCGGACAGGGGTATGAAAAACTGTTTTTT.

The V gene is TRBV29-1, the J gene TRBJ1-5; D might be TRBD1 (6 bases). The CDR3 has 15 residues. Deletions cut 4 bases from V and 2 bases from J, with 15 bases between. The germline V gene encodes CDR1 SQVTM and CDR2 ANQGSEA. The CDR3 sequence: CSVVGGRFRNQPQHF. The CDR3, as DNA: TGCAGCGTTGTGGGGGGGCGCTTTCGCAATCAGCCCCAGCATTTT.

This chain uses TRBV19 with TRBJ1-5, with TRBD1 identical over 10 bases. The CDR3 extends over 16 amino acids. V lost 4 bases, J lost 2 bases, and 5 bases stayed unmatched. Germline CDR1 is LNHDA and CDR2 is SQIVND (reference sequence). The CDR3 region has the DNA TGTGCCAGTAGTAAGACAGGGGGCGCGGGCAATCAGCCCCAGCATTTT. It is translated as CASSKTGGAGNQPQHF.

This clone was seen just once. The gene calls are TRBV9 and TRBJ1-3, with D hard to call. V lost 2 bases and J lost 8, with 8 bases in between. Germline V CDR1 and CDR2: SGDLS, YYNGEE. The CDR3 sequence is 12 residues long. The CDR3 nucleotides are TGTGCCAGCAGCGTTTCGTCGGACACCATATATTTT. Amino acid sequence: CASSVSSDTIYF.

The chain couples TRBV28 to TRBJ1-3; D may be TRBD1 (6 bases). CDR3 length: 13 residues. Looked up from germline, CDR1 is MDHEN and CDR2 is SYDVKM. Trimming stripped 6 bases from V and 5 bases from J, with 11 bases between. The CDR3, as DNA: TGTGCCAGCAGGGACAGCGTAAGAAACACCATATATTTT. Its protein is CASRDSVRNTIYF.

The gene calls are TRBV13 and TRBJ1-2; 7 nucleotides agree with TRBD1. V shed 5 bases, J shed 2 bases, and the junction held 5 bases outside the gene matches. CDR1 and CDR2 from the germline V gene are PRHDT and FYEKMQ (reference sequence). The CDR3 has 14 residues. The CDR3 nucleotides read TGTGCCAGCAGCACCGTGGACAGGAACTATGGCTACACCTTC. This translates into CASSTVDRNYGYTF.

The CDR3: CASSSMLRGYEQYF. CDR3 nucleotide sequence: TGTGCCAGCAGTTCCATGCTTAGGGGCTACGAGCAGTACTTC. This chain links TRBV6-5 with TRBJ2-7; D might be TRBD1 (5 bases). CDR3 length equals 14 residues. V was pared by 4 bases and J by 3 bases, with 13 bases between. CDR1 and CDR2 (germline): MNHEY, SVGAGI.

The chain has TRBV7-2 and TRBJ1-2; tentatively, D is TRBD1 (5 bases). CDR3 size: 13 residues. Germline V gives CDR1 SGHTA, CDR2 FQGNSA. Trimming pared 3 bases from V and 7 bases from J, leaving 12 bases between. The CDR3 here is CASSFRGDGGYTF. DNA of the CDR3: TGTGCCAGCAGCTTTCGGGGGGACGGTGGCTACACCTTC.

The chain is built from TRBV12-5 and TRBJ2-2; 11 bases map to TRBD2. V shed 3 bases and J 5 bases; nucleotides not matched to a gene: 5. CDR3 length: 16 residues. CDR1 is LGHNT, CDR2 FRNRAP, per germline. The CDR3 region is CASGFATSGETGELFF. The CDR3 DNA reads as TGTGCTAGTGGTTTCGCGACTAGCGGGGAGACCGGGGAGCTGTTTTTT.

The chain combines TRBV3-1 (or the pseudogene TRBV3-2) with TRBJ1-2; D not resolved. The germline V gene has CDR1 LGHDT and CDR2 YNNKEL (reference sequence). V was cut by 9 bases and J by 4 bases, with 27 bases left in between. The length of the CDR3 is 17 residues. CDR3 sequence: CARTLDTEPDLGYGYTF. As DNA, the CDR3 is TGTGCCAGGACCCTCGACACCGAACCGGACTTGGGCTATGGCTACACCTTC.